This T cell receptor beta chain was recovered during a study of spatial heterogeneity in lung cancer. Study-wide context: More beta-chain than alpha-chain sequences were consistently detected. The mean occurrence of each unique TCR and UMI combination in raw reads exceeded nine.

Germline V gene sequence: CDR1 GTSNPN, CDR2 SVGIG (reference sequence). With 0 bases clipped from V and 12 bases from J, the junction kept 9 bases outside the gene matches. The CDR3 sequence is 14 residues long. TCRdb fed the 5' RACE reads into MiXCR, producing one record per CDR3 protein. The sample contains a few thousand distinct CDR3 sequences, around 3.8% of which appear only once. This clonotype was observed at least ten times. Time point given: sample taken at primary tumor resection. Patients with untreated early-stage non-small cell lung cancer, numbering more than 55, were the donors. Unsorted whole RNA of tumor, nontumor lung or frozen PBMC was sequenced.

This sequence joins TRBV30 and TRBJ1-1, with 11 bases matching TRBD1. The receptor's source is a male donor with early-stage non-small cell lung cancer. Sequenced material: normal lung tissue next to the tumor, taken at surgery. CDR3 residues: CAWSVRGQGAATFF. CDR3 DNA sequence: TGTGCCTGGAGTGTACGAGGACAGGGGGCTGCGACTTTCTTT.